What follows is one T cell receptor (beta chain) and its context. What it recognizes is unknown. The CDR3 runs 15 residues. Germline V CDR1 and CDR2: ENHRY, SYGVKD. The V end was cut by 2 bases, the J end by 5 bases, with 15 bases between. This sample was included in a study of shared clonotypes between healthy human individuals. Whole-study results and caveats: Generally, naive subsets came out with larger estimated richness than memory subsets. Sorted-subset sequencing, rarefaction showed, was incomplete despite large depth. Few donors restricted represented genetic and exposure-history diversity.

This table comes from immunoSEQ multiplex PCR, and its TCRdb copy is limited to in-frame clones, with some not included. Of around 340,000 clones in the sample, more than 60% were seen once. The specimen was memory CD4+ T cells sorted from blood. Subset reported: CD45RA-negative fraction. The gene calls are TRBV10-3 and TRBJ2-5; perhaps TRBD1 as D (5 bases). The sequence was obtained from a man in his thirties or forties in good health. CDR3 bases: TGTGCCATCAGTGAGAGTATAGGGGCCCATGAGACCCAGTACTTC. Translation: CAISESIGAHETQYF.